These 9 T cell receptor beta chains originate from one sample sequenced in a study of T cells in localized non-small cell lung cancer. Clones were read by immunoSEQ multiplex PCR, and TCRdb kept only the in-frame ones, dropping some. The data contain 45,000 to 65,000 clones, 85% to 90% of them singletons. The sample here was peripheral blood, taken before any cancer treatment. The receptors stem from a man aged 35 to 69 with stage I squamous cell lung carcinoma.

This chain links TRBV10-1 with TRBJ2-1; D uncertain. The CDR3 has 9 amino acids. CDR1 is WNHNN, CDR2 SYGVQD, per germline (reference sequence). V was clipped by 10 bases and J by 9 bases, with 7 bases between them. The CDR3 loop reads CATWGEQFF. Written as DNA, the CDR3 is TGCGCCACCTGGGGTGAGCAGTTCTTC.

The rearrangement links TRBV28 to TRBJ1-1; D is ambiguous. Trimming shortened V by 2 bases and J by 1 base, and 11 bases separated the two germline ends. The CDR3 has 15 residues. Germline loops: CDR1 MDHEN, CDR2 SYDVKM. CDR3 nucleotides: TGTGCCAGCAGTTTACCCGTGGCAGCGAACACTGAAGCTTTCTTT. Protein product: CASSLPVAANTEAFF.

V is TRBV29-1 and J is TRBJ2-7, with 10 bases lining up with TRBD1. Germline CDR1 reads SQVTM; CDR2 reads ANQGSEA. The J segment lost 6 bases and the V segment lost 0 bases, leaving 8 bases of the junction unmatched. The CDR3 spans 15 residues. The DNA of the CDR3 is TGCAGCGTTGAAGATGGTGGGACAGGGGTAGCCGAGCAGTACTTC. Translating it yields CSVEDGGTGVAEQYF.

The chain recombines TRBV30 with TRBJ1-1; D is undetermined. V was trimmed by 3 bases and J by 2 bases, leaving 10 bases between them. Germline V CDR1 and CDR2: GTSNPN, SVGIG (reference sequence). CDR3 length: 13 residues. This CDR3 is CAWSGSFNTEAFF. The CDR3 DNA sequence: TGTGCCTGGAGCGGGTCTTTTAACACTGAAGCTTTCTTT.

The gene calls are TRBV30 and TRBJ2-1, with 8 bases lining up with TRBD2. The germline gives CDR1 GTSNPN, CDR2 SVGIG (reference sequence). This CDR3 region has 12 residues. CDR3 bases: TGTGGTAATAGCGGGGCTTACAATGAGCAGTTCTTC. It specifies CGNSGAYNEQFF.

V usage is TRBV6-5 and J usage is TRBJ1-3, with 9 bases aligning to TRBD1. V lost 0 bases, J lost 2 bases, and 2 bases stayed unmatched. The germline V gene has CDR1 MNHEY and CDR2 SVGAGI. CDR3 length: 16 amino acids. The CDR3 DNA is TGTGCCAGCAGTTACTCGGGACAGGGAGCTGGAAACACCATATATTTT. Encoded protein: CASSYSGQGAGNTIYF.

The V and J genes are TRBV7-9 and TRBJ2-5; 7 nucleotides align to TRBD1. V gave up 8 bases and J gave up 12 bases; unmatched junction bases: 18. CDR1 SEHNR and CDR2 FQNEAQ come from the germline V gene (reference sequence). The CDR3 is made up of 14 amino acids. DNA for the CDR3: TGTGCCAGCCGCCGGGACAGCACAGGAGGAAGCGAGTACTTC. Protein: CASRRDSTGGSEYF.

This chain links TRBV6-4 with TRBJ1-2; perhaps TRBD1 as D (6 bases). The CDR3 is made up of 15 amino acids. Germline V CDR1 and CDR2: MRHNA, SNTAGT. Trimming removed 3 bases at V and 8 bases at J, with 19 bases between. CDR3 bases: TGTGCCAGCAGTGAGGCGTCTGGGGGGGCCTCGGGCTACACCTTC. Amino acid sequence: CASSEASGGASGYTF.

The rearrangement uses TRBV19 and TRBJ1-1; D unresolved. The CDR3 loop spans 13 amino acids. Germline CDR1 reads LNHDA; CDR2 reads SQIVND (reference sequence). Trimming stripped 5 bases from V and 0 bases from J, with 7 bases between. The DNA for the CDR3 is TGTGCCAGTAGTCAGACAATGAACACTGAAGCTTTCTTT. Its protein is CASSQTMNTEAFF. Full variable domain (missing parts from reference TRBV19 and TRBJ1-1): DGGITQSPKYLFRKEGQNVTLSCEQNLNHDAMYWYRQDPGQGLRLIYYSQIVNDFQKGDIAEGYSVSREKKESFPLTVTSAQKNPTAFYLCASSQTMNTEAFFGQGTRLTVV.